This T cell receptor beta chain stems from a study of blood T cell repertoires in COVID-19. This CDR3 contains 13 residues. Trimming pared 5 bases from V and 5 bases from J, leaving 12 bases between. Germline-derived CDR1 and CDR2 are LNHDA and SQIVND (reference sequence). Sequencing was performed with immunoSEQ multiplex PCR; in TCRdb, only in-frame clones are kept and a portion is missing. The sample carries fewer than 200,000 clones, roughly four fifths recorded once. Sequenced material: peripheral blood. The chain has TRBV19 and TRBJ1-2, with D perhaps matching TRBD1 (6 bases). This sequence was found in a woman in her seventies with COVID-19, enrolled during active disease. CDR3 in DNA: TGTGCCAGTAGTCCCCCCCAGGGGTATGGCTACACCTTC. As protein: CASSPPQGYGYTF.